This TCR beta chain was identified in a study of cytomegalovirus exposure and HLA in healthy donors. With 60 Vbeta and 13 Jbeta primers, the PCR was carried out. Libraries were prepared by immunoSEQ multiplex PCR; TCRdb keeps only in-frame clonotypes and omits some of them. The sample carries some 250,000 clones, around 80% recorded once. V gave up 2 bases and J gave up 2 bases; unmatched junction bases: 2. The germline gives CDR1 SGHAT, CDR2 FQDESV (reference sequence). This CDR3 comprises 15 residues. Sequencing was done on a sample of PBMCs. V gene TRBV11-1 combines with J gene TRBJ2-7, with TRBD2 matching over 11 bases. This sequence originates from a woman between 40 and 50 years old in good health and CMV-seropositive. The CDR3 DNA sequence: TGTGCCAGCAGCTTATTAGCGGGAGGGGCCTACGAGCAGTACTTC. Amino acid sequence: CASSLLAGGAYEQYF.